The rows below give T cell receptor beta chains drawn from one sample of a study of T-cell memory formation after mild COVID-19. TCRdb reprocessed the 5' RACE reads with MiXCR, giving one entry per CDR3 protein. Of roughly 320,000 distinct CDR3 sequences in the sample, around 30% are singletons; the top ten hold approximately 13%. The sequencing input was PBMCs or a T cell subset sorted from them (not recorded which). Receptor source: an adult woman who had mild COVID-19 (a few samples of this study predate the infection). Cell type and time point are not known. CDR3s include the opening cysteine and the closing phenylalanine or tryptophan. Each record gives: V gene, D gene, clone size, J gene, CDR3 DNA, CDR3 protein. The D gene is left open where the match is weak. Clone size is shown for a subset of rows, as once, few, many or a class of expanded clone.

V gene: TRBV6-5
D gene: NA
clone size: NA
J gene: TRBJ2-1
CDR3 DNA: TGTGCCAGCAGTTCTCTGGAAGGGAGACTTTACAATGAGCAGTTCTTC
CDR3 protein: CASSSLEGRLYNEQFF

V gene: TRBV29-1
D gene: TRBD2
clone size: NA
J gene: TRBJ2-2
CDR3 DNA: TGCAGCGCCCGGACTAGCGGGAGGCCAAACTCGGACACCGGGGAGCTGTTTTTT
CDR3 protein: CSARTSGRPNSDTGELFF

V gene: TRBV29-1
D gene: TRBD2
clone size: few
J gene: TRBJ2-5
CDR3 DNA: TGCAGCGTTGAACTAGCGGGAGGGGGGGAGACCCAGTACTTC
CDR3 protein: CSVELAGGGETQYF

V gene: TRBV4-2
D gene: NA
clone size: few
J gene: TRBJ1-2
CDR3 DNA: TGTGCCAGCAGCCAAGATCGTGAACACCCTACCTACAGTGGCTACACCTTC
CDR3 protein: CASSQDREHPTYSGYTF

V gene: TRBV20-1
D gene: TRBD2
clone size: few
J gene: TRBJ2-1
CDR3 DNA: TGCAGTGCTAGAGAGGCTAGCGGGAGGGCCTACAATGAGCAGTTCTTC
CDR3 protein: CSAREASGRAYNEQFF

V gene: TRBV2
D gene: NA
clone size: NA
J gene: TRBJ2-7
CDR3 DNA: TGTGCCAGCAGGACGTGGGGGACACGGGCTGAGGAGCAGTACTTC
CDR3 protein: CASRTWGTRAEEQYF

V gene: TRBV30
D gene: NA
clone size: NA
J gene: TRBJ2-5
CDR3 DNA: TGTGCCTGGAGTGAGGAAGGGAGGAACCAAGAGACCCAGTACTTC
CDR3 protein: CAWSEEGRNQETQYF

V gene: TRBV29-1
D gene: TRBD2
clone size: NA
J gene: TRBJ2-1
CDR3 DNA: TGCAGCGTTGAAGAGCGGCGGGAGGACAATGAGCAGTTCTTC
CDR3 protein: CSVEERREDNEQFF

V gene: TRBV12-3/TRBV12-4
D gene: NA
clone size: NA
J gene: TRBJ2-3
CDR3 DNA: TGTGCCAGCAGTTTAGCGGGATGGGGAGATACGCAGTATTTT
CDR3 protein: CASSLAGWGDTQYF

V gene: TRBV4-1
D gene: NA
clone size: NA
J gene: TRBJ1-1
CDR3 DNA: TGCGCCAGCATGGAGTCCGGACAGCGAATGGCTGAAGCTTTCTTT
CDR3 protein: CASMESGQRMAEAFF

V gene: TRBV20-1
D gene: NA
clone size: NA
J gene: TRBJ1-1
CDR3 DNA: TGCAGTGCTAGAGGCCAACAGGGAAACACTGAAGCTTTCTTT
CDR3 protein: CSARGQQGNTEAFF

V gene: TRBV21-1
D gene: NA
clone size: NA
J gene: TRBJ1-5
CDR3 DNA: TGTGCCAGCAGCAGCCACAGGGACAATCAGCCCCAGCATTTT
CDR3 protein: CASSSHRDNQPQHF

V gene: TRBV9
D gene: TRBD1
clone size: few
J gene: TRBJ1-1
CDR3 DNA: TGTGCCAGCAGCTCAAGGACAGGAGGGGTGAACACTGAAGCTTTCTTT
CDR3 protein: CASSSRTGGVNTEAFF

V gene: TRBV11-3
D gene: NA
clone size: few
J gene: TRBJ1-1
CDR3 DNA: TGTGCCAGCAGCCCCCGAAGGGTGATTGGGACTGAAGCTTTCTTT
CDR3 protein: CASSPRRVIGTEAFF

V gene: TRBV5-1
D gene: NA
clone size: NA
J gene: TRBJ2-3
CDR3 DNA: TGCGCCAGCAGCGCGAATTCCGGGACTCGTCTCGGTACGCAGTATTTT
CDR3 protein: CASSANSGTRLGTQYF

V gene: TRBV5-1
D gene: NA
clone size: many
J gene: TRBJ2-3
CDR3 DNA: TGCGCCAGCAGCCGTATCCCAACAACAGCGGGAGGACAGGGAAGCACAGATACGCAGTATTTT
CDR3 protein: CASSRIPTTAGGQGSTDTQYF

V gene: TRBV20-1
D gene: TRBD1
clone size: NA
J gene: TRBJ2-4
CDR3 DNA: TGCAGCGGCGGAGGACAGGGAGGCGACATTCAGTACTTC
CDR3 protein: CSGGGQGGDIQYF

V gene: TRBV4-2
D gene: TRBD2
clone size: many
J gene: TRBJ2-7
CDR3 DNA: TGTGCCAGCAGCCAAGATCCGGCGGGACTAGCGGGAGGCTACGAGCAGTACTTC
CDR3 protein: CASSQDPAGLAGGYEQYF

V gene: TRBV9
D gene: NA
clone size: few
J gene: TRBJ2-2
CDR3 DNA: TGTGCCAGCACCCAGACCCCCCCCGGGGAGCTGTTTTTT
CDR3 protein: CASTQTPPGELFF

V gene: TRBV15
D gene: NA
clone size: NA
J gene: TRBJ2-5
CDR3 DNA: TGTGCCACCAGCCCCCCGCGCTTGGGGACCCAGTACTTC
CDR3 protein: CATSPPRLGTQYF

V gene: TRBV3-1
D gene: TRBD1
clone size: NA
J gene: TRBJ2-3
CDR3 DNA: TGTGCCAGCAGCCAAGACGGGACAGGGTTTTATACGCAGTATTTT
CDR3 protein: CASSQDGTGFYTQYF

V gene: TRBV12-3/TRBV12-4
D gene: TRBD2
clone size: few
J gene: TRBJ2-1
CDR3 DNA: TGTGCCAGCAGTGGCGGGGGTCCCTCTGCCTACAATGAGCAGTTCTTC
CDR3 protein: CASSGGGPSAYNEQFF

V gene: TRBV7-6
D gene: NA
clone size: few
J gene: TRBJ2-2
CDR3 DNA: TGTGCCAGTAAAAACACCGGGGAGCTGTTTTTT
CDR3 protein: CASKNTGELFF

V gene: TRBV25-1
D gene: NA
clone size: many
J gene: TRBJ2-7
CDR3 DNA: TGTGCCAGCAGTGAATATGGGGGCTCCTACGAGCAGTACTTC
CDR3 protein: CASSEYGGSYEQYF

V gene: TRBV7-9
D gene: TRBD2
clone size: NA
J gene: TRBJ2-1
CDR3 DNA: TGTGCCAGCAGCCCGGAGAAGCGGGGGGACCGCTCCTACAATGAGCAGTTCTTC
CDR3 protein: CASSPEKRGDRSYNEQFF

V gene: TRBV29-1
D gene: NA
clone size: NA
J gene: TRBJ1-1
CDR3 DNA: TGCAGCGTTCGAGATCCGGGGAACACTGAAGCTTTCTTT
CDR3 protein: CSVRDPGNTEAFF

V gene: TRBV11-2
D gene: NA
clone size: NA
J gene: TRBJ2-2
CDR3 DNA: TGTGCCAGCAGCCCCCAGGCAGGGACGAACACCGGGGAGCTGTTTTTT
CDR3 protein: CASSPQAGTNTGELFF

V gene: TRBV12-3/TRBV12-4
D gene: NA
clone size: once
J gene: TRBJ2-5
CDR3 DNA: TGTGCCAGCAGTCAAATATATGGAGAGACCCAGTACTTC
CDR3 protein: CASSQIYGETQYF

V gene: TRBV24-1
D gene: NA
clone size: NA
J gene: TRBJ2-7
CDR3 DNA: TGTGCCACCAGTGAGGGGTACGAGCAGGACTTC
CDR3 protein: CATSEGYEQDF

V gene: TRBV7-3
D gene: NA
clone size: few
J gene: TRBJ2-3
CDR3 DNA: TGTGCCAGCAGCCCATTAGGGTTGGGCACAGATACGCAGTATTTT
CDR3 protein: CASSPLGLGTDTQYF

V gene: TRBV5-4
D gene: TRBD2
clone size: many
J gene: TRBJ2-1
CDR3 DNA: TGTGCCAGCAGCCGGACTAGCGATAATGAGCAGTTCTTC
CDR3 protein: CASSRTSDNEQFF

V gene: TRBV2
D gene: TRBD1
clone size: NA
J gene: TRBJ1-5
CDR3 DNA: TGTGCCAGCAGTGTAGACAGGGTAGTATACCAGCCCCAGCATTTT
CDR3 protein: CASSVDRVVYQPQHF

V gene: TRBV4-2
D gene: TRBD1
clone size: NA
J gene: TRBJ2-7
CDR3 DNA: TGTGCCAGCAGCCAAGAAAGAAACTCCCCGGGACAGGTTTTATCCTACGAGCAGTACTTC
CDR3 protein: CASSQERNSPGQVLSYEQYF

V gene: TRBV11-2
D gene: NA
clone size: NA
J gene: TRBJ2-3
CDR3 DNA: TGTGCCAGCAGCTTAGCGCCGGGAACAGATACGCAGTATTTT
CDR3 protein: CASSLAPGTDTQYF

V gene: TRBV2
D gene: NA
clone size: NA
J gene: TRBJ1-5
CDR3 DNA: TGTGCCAGCAGTGAATCCAATCAGCCCCAGCATTTT
CDR3 protein: CASSESNQPQHF

V gene: TRBV29-1
D gene: TRBD1
clone size: NA
J gene: TRBJ2-1
CDR3 DNA: TGCAGCGTTACCGGACAGGGGCGGTACAATGAGCAGTTCTTC
CDR3 protein: CSVTGQGRYNEQFF

V gene: TRBV12-3/TRBV12-4
D gene: TRBD1
clone size: NA
J gene: TRBJ2-1
CDR3 DNA: TGTGCCAGCAGTTTACGGACAGGGGTATACAATGAGCAGTTCTTC
CDR3 protein: CASSLRTGVYNEQFF

V gene: TRBV5-1
D gene: TRBD2
clone size: many
J gene: TRBJ2-3
CDR3 DNA: TGCGCCAGCAGCTCCCTCGCCGGGGGGGCCGGAGATACGCAGTATTTT
CDR3 protein: CASSSLAGGAGDTQYF

V gene: TRBV7-2
D gene: NA
clone size: few
J gene: TRBJ2-1
CDR3 DNA: TGTGCCAGCAGCTCCTTAGTCTTTGAGGTTGAGCAGTTCTTC
CDR3 protein: CASSSLVFEVEQFF

V gene: TRBV29-1
D gene: NA
clone size: few
J gene: TRBJ1-2
CDR3 DNA: TGCAGCGTTGAAGATTTCGGGGGGCCTCTCTATGGCTACACCTTC
CDR3 protein: CSVEDFGGPLYGYTF